The rows below give T cell receptor beta chains drawn from one sample of a study of T cells after yellow fever vaccination. One entry per CDR3 protein results from TCRdb running MiXCR on the 5' RACE reads. The table includes about 350,000 distinct CDR3 sequences, roughly 10% detected once. Sequencing used PBMCs, obtained on the day of the first yellow fever vaccination. Receptors originate from a man between 18 and 35 years old who received the YFV17D yellow fever vaccine. CDR3s include the opening cysteine and the closing phenylalanine or tryptophan. The order of the fields is J gene, D gene, clone size, CDR3 length, V gene, CDR3 protein, CDR3 DNA. D genes are given only for firm matches. For some rows the clone size is stated as once, few or many, or as a class when expanded; others skip it.

TRBJ2-7 | - | many | 15 | TRBV28 | CASSLGWQGSYEQYF | TGTGCCAGCAGTTTGGGCTGGCAGGGCTCCTACGAGCAGTACTTC
TRBJ2-7 | - | - | 13 | TRBV27 | CASSSGTTYEQYF | TGTGCCAGCAGTTCAGGGACAACCTACGAGCAGTACTTC
TRBJ1-2 | - | many | 12 | TRBV12-3/TRBV12-4 | CASSWGDYGYTF | TGTGCCAGCAGTTGGGGTGATTATGGCTACACCTTC
TRBJ2-7 | TRBD1 | few | 14 | TRBV15 | CATSSNRGPYEQYF | TGTGCCACCAGCAGTAACAGGGGGCCCTACGAGCAGTACTTC
TRBJ2-7 | - | - | 14 | TRBV6-5 | CASSYNGRGHEQYF | TGTGCCAGCAGTTACAACGGCAGGGGACACGAGCAGTACTTC
TRBJ2-5 | TRBD1 | - | 16 | TRBV5-1 | CASSLAGTGGFETQYF | TGCGCCAGCAGCTTGGCCGGGACAGGGGGCTTCGAGACCCAGTACTTC
TRBJ1-6 | - | many | 13 | TRBV7-9 | CASSLLSNSPLHF | TGTGCCAGCAGCTTGCTCTCCAATTCACCCCTCCACTTT
TRBJ1-4 | TRBD1 | few | 14 | TRBV12-3/TRBV12-4 | CASTLTGVGEKLFF | TGTGCCAGCACCCTGACAGGGGTTGGTGAAAAACTGTTTTTT
TRBJ1-1 | - | - | 14 | TRBV2 | CASSVQGADTEAFF | TGTGCCAGCAGTGTACAGGGAGCAGACACTGAAGCTTTCTTT
TRBJ2-1 | TRBD1 | many | 17 | TRBV7-2 | CASSLGGPGQGASEQFF | TGTGCCAGCAGCTTAGGGGGCCCGGGACAGGGGGCGAGTGAGCAGTTCTTC
TRBJ2-2 | TRBD1 | few | 14 | TRBV19 | CASSMGTDTGELFF | TGTGCCAGTAGTATGGGGACAGACACCGGGGAGCTGTTTTTT
TRBJ2-1 | TRBD1 | few | 18 | TRBV19 | CASSMPSRTGSSYNEQFF | TGTGCCAGTAGTATGCCCTCCCGGACAGGCAGCTCCTACAATGAGCAGTTCTTC
TRBJ2-1 | - | few | 12 | TRBV24-1 | CATSGYGNEQFF | TGTGCCACCAGTGGATACGGCAATGAGCAGTTCTTC
TRBJ2-1 | - | - | 15 | TRBV7-2 | CASRQTSSPYNEQFF | TGTGCCAGCAGGCAGACAAGCAGCCCCTACAATGAGCAGTTCTTC
TRBJ2-5 | - | - | 14 | TRBV7-9 | CASSLGVRRLPQYF | TGTGCCAGCAGCTTAGGAGTGAGGCGACTTCCCCAGTACTTC
TRBJ2-4 | - | - | 16 | TRBV9 | CASSAPSGGPTGIQYF | TGTGCCAGCAGCGCCCCCTCAGGTGGGCCCACGGGCATTCAGTACTTC
TRBJ1-1 | - | - | 13 | TRBV4-1 | CASSNLLNTEAFF | TGCGCCAGCAGCAATCTTTTGAACACTGAAGCTTTCTTT
TRBJ2-3 | TRBD1 | few | 14 | TRBV7-9 | CASSLGQGVDTQYF | TGTGCCAGCAGCTTGGGACAGGGGGTCGATACGCAGTATTTT
TRBJ2-4 | - | - | 14 | TRBV6-1 | CASSPEGPKNIQYF | TGTGCCAGCAGCCCCGAGGGACCCAAAAACATTCAGTACTTC
TRBJ2-2 | - | few | 16 | TRBV7-2 | CASSYSPARGTGELFF | TGTGCCAGCAGCTACTCACCAGCCAGGGGCACCGGGGAGCTGTTTTTT
TRBJ2-1 | TRBD2 | many | 14 | TRBV10-3 | CAIRSGDHYNEQFF | TGTGCCATCAGAAGCGGGGACCACTACAATGAGCAGTTCTTC
TRBJ2-6 | - | few | 15 | TRBV19 | CASRKQGSGANVLTF | TGTGCCAGTAGGAAGCAGGGTTCTGGGGCCAACGTCCTGACTTTC
TRBJ2-3 | TRBD2 | many | 17 | TRBV5-1 | CASSLDGGGSSTDTQYF | TGCGCCAGCAGCTTGGATGGCGGGGGGAGCTCCACAGATACGCAGTATTTT
TRBJ1-5 | - | few | 13 | TRBV28 | CASSFGSWQPQHF | TGTGCCAGCAGTTTTGGATCCTGGCAGCCCCAGCATTTT
TRBJ2-7 | - | - | 15 | TRBV4-1 | CASSPRQSLFYEQYF | TGCGCCAGCAGCCCCCGACAGTCCCTCTTCTACGAGCAGTACTTC
TRBJ2-5 | - | few | 14 | TRBV11-2 | CASSSPRGRETQYF | TGTGCCAGCAGCTCTCCCCGGGGGCGGGAGACCCAGTACTTC
TRBJ2-2 | - | few | 13 | TRBV14 | CASSQFGSGELFF | TGTGCCAGCAGCCAATTTGGCTCCGGGGAGCTGTTTTTT
TRBJ2-6 | - | - | 16 | TRBV4-3 | CASSQQRGSGANVLTF | TGCGCCAGCAGCCAACAAAGGGGATCTGGGGCCAACGTCCTGACTTTC
TRBJ2-1 | TRBD1 | - | 14 | TRBV7-3 | CASSSKTGVNEQFF | TGTGCCAGCAGCTCGAAGACAGGGGTAAATGAGCAGTTCTTC
TRBJ2-5 | - | few | 15 | TRBV7-2 | CASSLISSGQETQYF | TGTGCCAGCAGCCTCATATCCTCGGGGCAAGAGACCCAGTACTTC
TRBJ1-2 | - | - | 13 | TRBV12-3/TRBV12-4 | CASSVGGAYGYTF | TGTGCCAGCAGTGTCGGTGGGGCGTATGGCTACACCTTC
TRBJ2-5 | - | - | 14 | TRBV24-1 | CATSDNTPPGTQYF | TGTGCCACCAGTGACAATACCCCCCCGGGGACCCAGTACTTC
TRBJ1-4 | - | - | 16 | TRBV4-1 | CASSQEVETKLPKLFF | TGCGCCAGCAGCCAAGAAGTCGAAACAAAACTACCGAAACTGTTTTTT
TRBJ2-5 | - | - | 12 | TRBV12-3/TRBV12-4 | CASSRSPETQYF | TGTGCCAGCAGCCGGTCCCCAGAGACCCAGTACTTC
TRBJ1-5 | - | few | 15 | TRBV12-3/TRBV12-4 | CASSSPGPGNQPQHF | TGTGCCAGCAGTTCACCGGGCCCGGGGAATCAGCCCCAGCATTTT
TRBJ2-3 | - | - | 15 | TRBV7-2 | CASSLTFLATDTQYF | TGTGCCAGCAGCTTAACTTTTCTAGCGACAGATACGCAGTATTTT
TRBJ2-1 | - | many | 14 | TRBV7-3 | CASSLTRGHNEQFF | TGTGCCAGCAGCTTAACGCGAGGGCACAATGAGCAGTTCTTC
TRBJ1-1 | TRBD1 | many | 14 | TRBV7-6 | CASSSTQGYTEAFF | TGTGCCAGCAGCTCAACACAGGGGTACACTGAAGCTTTCTTT
TRBJ2-2 | TRBD2 | few | 17 | TRBV5-1 | CASSLRLAGENTGELFF | TGCGCCAGCAGCTTACGGCTAGCGGGGGAGAACACCGGGGAGCTGTTTTTT
TRBJ2-7 | TRBD2 | few | 15 | TRBV7-8 | CASSGEGTSDYEQYF | TGTGCCAGCAGCGGGGAAGGGACTAGCGATTACGAGCAGTACTTC
TRBJ1-1 | - | - | 14 | TRBV14 | CASSLGGSWTEAFF | TGTGCCAGCAGCCTCGGGGGCTCTTGGACTGAAGCTTTCTTT
TRBJ1-5 | - | few | 12 | TRBV12-3/TRBV12-4 | CASSGDNQPQHF | TGTGCCAGCAGCGGGGACAATCAGCCCCAGCATTTT
TRBJ1-5 | - | - | 16 | TRBV20-1 | CSARDPKQKGNQPQHF | TGCAGTGCTAGAGACCCGAAGCAAAAAGGCAATCAGCCCCAGCATTTT
TRBJ2-1 | TRBD1 | many | 14 | TRBV12-3/TRBV12-4 | CASRTDRGWNEQFF | TGTGCCAGCAGGACAGACAGGGGATGGAATGAGCAGTTCTTC
TRBJ2-6 | - | - | 14 | TRBV20-1 | CSASREGGANVLTF | TGCAGTGCTAGTAGGGAAGGTGGGGCCAACGTCCTGACTTTC
TRBJ1-1 | - | - | 16 | TRBV4-1 | CASSQVGRPGEAEAFF | TGCGCCAGCAGCCAAGTGGGAAGGCCGGGGGAGGCTGAAGCTTTCTTT
TRBJ2-3 | - | - | 12 | TRBV6-2/TRBV6-3 | CASAGNTDTQYF | TGTGCCAGCGCCGGGAACACAGATACGCAGTATTTT
TRBJ1-3 | - | few | 14 | TRBV20-1 | CSASRSLAGNTIYF | TGCAGTGCTAGCAGGTCATTAGCTGGAAACACCATATATTTT
TRBJ2-1 | TRBD2 | - | 14 | TRBV6-1 | CASCLAGGLGEQFF | TGTGCCAGCTGTCTAGCGGGGGGCCTAGGAGAGCAGTTCTTC
TRBJ2-1 | - | few | 17 | TRBV6-5 | CASSYWSGAGSYNEQFF | TGTGCCAGCAGTTATTGGTCGGGGGCGGGCTCCTACAATGAGCAGTTCTTC
TRBJ2-3 | TRBD2 | - | 13 | TRBV9 | CASTSGGRDTQYF | TGTGCCAGCACTAGCGGGGGGCGGGATACGCAGTATTTT
TRBJ2-7 | - | few | 14 | TRBV15 | CATSRDQGSYEQYF | TGTGCCACCAGCAGAGATCAAGGGTCCTACGAGCAGTACTTC
TRBJ2-5 | - | few | 14 | TRBV7-2 | CASRNVWGQETQYF | TGTGCCAGCAGAAACGTCTGGGGGCAAGAGACCCAGTACTTC
TRBJ2-3 | - | - | 14 | TRBV7-6 | CASSYTRIGNTQYF | TGTGCCAGCAGCTACACCCGAATCGGAAATACGCAGTATTTT
TRBJ2-7 | - | - | 11 | TRBV6-2/TRBV6-3 | CASSPSGEQYF | TGTGCCAGCAGTCCGAGTGGTGAGCAGTACTTC
TRBJ2-2 | TRBD1 | - | 15 | TRBV28 | CASSSPGQGLMELFF | TGTGCCAGCAGTTCCCCGGGACAGGGTTTAATGGAGCTGTTTTTT
TRBJ2-7 | - | - | 16 | TRBV6-2/TRBV6-3 | CASNRKGAPFSYEQYF | TGTGCCAGCAACAGAAAAGGGGCTCCCTTCTCCTACGAGCAGTACTTC
TRBJ2-7 | TRBD1 | few | 15 | TRBV5-1 | CASSYRTGASYEQYF | TGCGCCAGCAGCTACAGGACAGGAGCCTCCTACGAGCAGTACTTC
TRBJ2-3 | - | few | 14 | TRBV12-3/TRBV12-4 | CASSLIGDRDTQYF | TGTGCCAGCAGTTTAATCGGGGATCGTGATACGCAGTATTTT
TRBJ2-3 | TRBD1 | few | 16 | TRBV18 | CASSPPGQGRTDTQYF | TGTGCCAGCTCACCACCGGGACAGGGGCGAACAGATACGCAGTATTTT